What follows is one TCR beta chain and its context. The antigen is unknown. This CDR3 is 14 amino acids long. V gave up 5 bases and J gave up 6 bases, with 13 bases separating them. The germline gives CDR1 SEHNR, CDR2 FQNEAQ (reference sequence). This sample was included in a study of shared clonotypes between healthy human individuals. Only in-frame clones appear in the TCRdb table, and some are missing; sequencing was by immunoSEQ multiplex PCR. The profile shows about 600,000 clones, more than 95% of them singletons. Subsets obtained from CD4+ cells comprised CD45RA+ naive and CD45RA-negative memory cells. Findings and caveats of the study: Depth was large, yet rarefaction showed that sorted-subset sequencing was incomplete.

Source material: naive CD4+ T cells sorted from blood. Subset reported: CD45RA+ positively selected. The V and J genes are TRBV7-9 and TRBJ1-4, with D possibly being TRBD1 (5 bases). The receptor was derived from a woman under 40 in good health. The CDR3 sequence: CASSHAQGYEKLFF. The CDR3 DNA follows: TGTGCCAGCAGCCACGCGCAGGGATATGAAAAACTGTTTTTT.